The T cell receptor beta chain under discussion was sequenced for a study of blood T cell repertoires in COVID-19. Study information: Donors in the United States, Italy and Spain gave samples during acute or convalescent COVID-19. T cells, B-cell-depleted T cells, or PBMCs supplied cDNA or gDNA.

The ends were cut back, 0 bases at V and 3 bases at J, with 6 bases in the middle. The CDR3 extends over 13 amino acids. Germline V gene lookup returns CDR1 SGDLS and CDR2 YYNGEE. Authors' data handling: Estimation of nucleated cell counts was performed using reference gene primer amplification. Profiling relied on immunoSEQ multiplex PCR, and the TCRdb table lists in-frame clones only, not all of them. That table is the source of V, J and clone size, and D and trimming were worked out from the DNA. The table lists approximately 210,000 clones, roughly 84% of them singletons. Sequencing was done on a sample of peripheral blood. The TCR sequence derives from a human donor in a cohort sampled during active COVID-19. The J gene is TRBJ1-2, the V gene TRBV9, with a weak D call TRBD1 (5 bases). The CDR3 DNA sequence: TGTGCCAGCAGCGTAGGGGGCCACTATGGCTACACCTTC. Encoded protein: CASSVGGHYGYTF.